These 6 T cell receptor beta chains came from one sample sequenced in a study of response to subunit inactivated influenza vaccine. TCRdb ran MiXCR on the RT-PCR reads and lists one entry per CDR3 protein. The repertoire holds more than 450,000 distinct CDR3 sequences, with over 9% as singletons. The data also belong to a second study, concerning T cells expressing NK-cell markers. That work adds: The cDNA for TCR beta came from 5'RACE template switching with UMIs.

The source material was PBMCs from blood, sampled on the day of vaccination. These receptor sequences come from a man in his fifties or sixties who received an inactivated influenza vaccine.

V is TRBV28 and J is TRBJ1-5, with TRBD1 identical over 8 bases. CDR3 length equals 17 residues. Germline V CDR1 and CDR2: MDHEN, SYDVKM. V lost 6 bases and J lost 6; bases outside the gene matches: 16. The CDR3 is CASSTGGARQLGQPQHF. The CDR3 bases are TGTGCCAGCAGCACAGGGGGGGCCCGGCAATTGGGTCAGCCCCAGCATTTT.

The CDR3 is CASRLWSLAGGDEQFF. In nucleotides, the CDR3 is TGTGCCAGCCGCCTCTGGTCGCTAGCGGGGGGGGATGAGCAGTTCTTC. The V call is TRBV6-1, the J call TRBJ2-1; 12 bases are a match to TRBD2. Looked up from germline, CDR1 is MNHNS and CDR2 is SASEGT. This CDR3 contains 16 residues. With 8 bases clipped from V and 8 bases from J, the junction kept 13 bases outside the gene matches.

The chain employs TRBV29-1 and TRBJ2-7; 8 nucleotides agree with TRBD2. The CDR3 has 13 amino acids. Germline CDR1 and CDR2: SQVTM and ANQGSEA. Trimming took 7 bases from V and 3 from J; bases not matched to a gene: 8. DNA for the CDR3: TGCAGCGCCACCACCGGGACTAGCTACGAGCAGTACTTC. Translated: CSATTGTSYEQYF.

This clonotype was recorded only once. This rearrangement joins TRBV27 to TRBJ2-7; maybe TRBD1 (6 bases). V was shortened by 4 bases and J by 2 bases, with 21 bases between the two germline ends. CDR3 length: 17 residues. CDR1 and CDR2 from the germline V gene are MNHEY and SMNVEV (reference sequence). The CDR3 spells CASSSHGLGGNTYEQYF. CDR3 nucleotides: TGTGCCAGCAGTTCCCACGGCTTAGGGGGTAATACCTACGAGCAGTACTTC.

The rearrangement uses TRBV10-3 and TRBJ1-1, with TRBD1 identical over 9 bases. The germline V gene has CDR1 ENHRY and CDR2 SYGVKD. This CDR3 spans 14 amino acids. The V segment lost 5 bases and the J segment 6 bases; nucleotides outside the gene matches: 7. CDR3 DNA sequence: TGTGCCATCAGTCCCGGGACAGGGCTTTCTGAAGCTTTCTTT. It encodes CAISPGTGLSEAFF.

The chain uses TRBV23-1 and TRBJ2-1; 12 nucleotides match TRBD2. TRBV23-1 is an open reading frame whose function is uncertain. The CDR3 is made up of 16 amino acids. The J segment lost 9 bases and the V segment lost 2 bases, leaving 8 bases of the junction unmatched. CDR3 in amino acids: CASSQPRLAGVSEQFF. CDR3 sequence (DNA): TGCGCCAGCAGTCAACCCAGACTAGCGGGAGTTAGTGAGCAGTTCTTC.